A selection of T cell receptor beta chains follows, all from one sample in a study of breast tumors, draining lymph nodes, adjacent tissues. MiXCR, applied by TCRdb to the multiplex PCR reads, yields one record per CDR3 protein. The data contain more than 50,000 distinct CDR3 sequences, around 40% of them seen just once; the ten biggest clones take up about 10%. The sample comprised breast tumor tissue. All receptors come from a female donor with breast cancer. Some clones in this sample may be carry-over from other donors' samples. The CDR3 runs from the conserved cysteine through the conserved F or W. A D gene is named only where the DNA matches it firmly. Size tells how often a clone was seen (once, few, many) or the class of an expanded clone, and some rows leave it out.

TRBV9	TRBD1	TRBJ2-7	many	TGTGCCAGCAGCGTAGCCGGACAGGGACGCGAGCAGTACTTC	CASSVAGQGREQYF
TRBV5-8	.	TRBJ1-1	.	TGTGCCAGCAGCTTGTTTACTGAAGCTTTCTTT	CASSLFTEAFF
TRBV2	.	TRBJ1-6	.	TGTGCCAGCAGTGTCGGCAGGAATCCATCACCCCTCCACTTT	CASSVGRNPSPLHF
TRBV20-1	.	TRBJ1-5	.	TGCAGTGCGCAAGCGCTGTTCAATCAGCCCCAGCATTTT	CSAQALFNQPQHF
TRBV4-1	TRBD1	TRBJ2-7	many	TGCGCCAGCAGCCAAGACGGGACGGGGACAGACTACGAGCAGTACTTC	CASSQDGTGTDYEQYF
TRBV5-5	TRBD1	TRBJ2-7	.	TGTGCCAGCAGCCGGACAGGGTCCGTTGAGCAGTACTTC	CASSRTGSVEQYF
TRBV20-1	TRBD2	TRBJ2-3	many	TGCAGTGCGTCGGGAGCGGGAGGCCCACTGGCAGATACGCAGTATTTT	CSASGAGGPLADTQYF
TRBV5-1	TRBD1	TRBJ2-3	many	TGCGCCAGCAGCTTTCCGGGACAGGTGTCAGATACGCAGTATTTT	CASSFPGQVSDTQYF
TRBV6-2/TRBV6-3	.	TRBJ2-6	few	TGTGCCAGTAAACAACCCCACAGCTCTGGGGCCAACGTCCTGACTTTC	CASKQPHSSGANVLTF
TRBV4-3	TRBD2	TRBJ2-5	many	TGCGCCAGCAGCCGAGCCGGGACTAGCAAGCACGAGACCCAGTACTTC	CASSRAGTSKHETQYF
TRBV5-6	.	TRBJ1-4	.	TGTGCCAGCAGCTTCAGACAGCACAATGAAAAACTGTTTTTT	CASSFRQHNEKLFF